This T cell receptor beta chain was retrieved from a study of cytomegalovirus exposure and HLA in healthy donors. With 60 Vbeta and 13 Jbeta primers, the PCR was carried out. TCRdb keeps only in-frame clones here, not all; method: immunoSEQ multiplex PCR. The table records about 180,000 clones, more than 75% of them present only once. V lost 1 base and J 4 bases, leaving 14 bases between the germline ends. The CDR3 is 16 residues long. Germline V gene data show CDR1 as SGHRS and CDR2 as YFSETQ. This cohort consisted of healthy bone marrow donors. Findings and limits, study-wide: Researchers reported in a later analysis that a missense DCLRE1C variant was tied to TCR beta V- and J-gene trimming. The study found most TCR sequences rare, yet found some public TCRs in many donors.

Comments on this clone: Its specificity is not known.

This sequence originates from a woman aged 25 to 39 in good health and CMV-seropositive. This chain uses TRBV5-1 with TRBJ1-4, with TRBD1 as a possible D gene (6 bases). Sequenced material: PBMCs. The CDR3 DNA reads as TGCGCCAGCAGCTTGCACGGACAGACCTATAATGAAAAACTGTTTTTT. This codes for CASSLHGQTYNEKLFF.